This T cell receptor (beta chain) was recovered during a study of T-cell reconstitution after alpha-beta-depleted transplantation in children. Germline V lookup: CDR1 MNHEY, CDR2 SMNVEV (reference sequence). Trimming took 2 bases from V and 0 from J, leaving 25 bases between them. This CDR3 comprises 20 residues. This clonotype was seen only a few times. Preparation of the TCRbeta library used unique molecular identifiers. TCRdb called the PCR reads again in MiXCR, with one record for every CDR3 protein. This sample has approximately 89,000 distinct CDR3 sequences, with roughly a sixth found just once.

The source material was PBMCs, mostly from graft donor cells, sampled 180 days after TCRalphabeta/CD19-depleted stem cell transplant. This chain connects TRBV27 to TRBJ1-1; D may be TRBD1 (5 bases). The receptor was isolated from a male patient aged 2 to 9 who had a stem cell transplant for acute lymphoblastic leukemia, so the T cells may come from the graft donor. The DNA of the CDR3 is TGTGCCAGCAGTTTACGTTATACCCCCGGGGCAGGGTGGTTGAACACTGAAGCTTTCTTT. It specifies CASSLRYTPGAGWLNTEAFF.